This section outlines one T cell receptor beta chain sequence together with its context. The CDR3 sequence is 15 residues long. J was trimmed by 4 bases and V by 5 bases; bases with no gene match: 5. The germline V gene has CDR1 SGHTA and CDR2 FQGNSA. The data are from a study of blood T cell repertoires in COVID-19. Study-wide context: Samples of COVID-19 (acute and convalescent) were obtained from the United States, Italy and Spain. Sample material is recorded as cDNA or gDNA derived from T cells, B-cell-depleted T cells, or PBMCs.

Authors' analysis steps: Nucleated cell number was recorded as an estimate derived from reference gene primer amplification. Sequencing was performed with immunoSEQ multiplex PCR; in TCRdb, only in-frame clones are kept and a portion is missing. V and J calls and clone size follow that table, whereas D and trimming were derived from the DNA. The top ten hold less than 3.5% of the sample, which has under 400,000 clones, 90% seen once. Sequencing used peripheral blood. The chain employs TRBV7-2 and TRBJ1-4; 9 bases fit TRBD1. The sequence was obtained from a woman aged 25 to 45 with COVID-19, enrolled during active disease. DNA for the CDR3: TGTGCCAGCAGCGGACAGGGGCACGGTAATGAAAAACTGTTTTTT. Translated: CASSGQGHGNEKLFF.